The 22 T cell receptor beta chains in this list originate from one sample, sequenced in a study of Graves' ophthalmopathy and Graves' hyperthyroidism. Amplified TCR beta CDR3 regions were obtained using RNA transcripts as template. Amplification began with first-round RT-PCR using HTBI primers, then second-round multiplex PCR was performed. TCRdb re-called the multiplex PCR reads through MiXCR, storing one row per CDR3 protein. The table has approximately 640,000 distinct CDR3 sequences, about two fifths seen once. The source material was peripheral blood. These TCRs come from an adult man with Graves' ophthalmopathy.

The CDR3 spells CASGLVLGSPSYEQYF. The CDR3 DNA follows: TGTGCTAGTGGTTTGGTACTGGGCAGTCCGTCCTACGAGCAGTACTTC. This chain uses TRBV12-5 with TRBJ2-7; the D is unclear. The CDR3 is 16 amino acids. CDR1 and CDR2 from the germline V gene are LGHNT and FRNRAP. The V gene lost 0 bases and the J gene lost 1 base, with 13 bases spanning the gap.

As regards this clonotype: It is likely a read error, because the conserved phenylalanine at the end of the CDR3 is missing. It is unclear where the CDR3 begins or ends on the DNA, so no DNA is shown, and the CDR3 is as TCRdb lists it. The chain recombines TRBV2 with TRBJ2-6; TRBD2 reflects the table's D call only, with no check against the DNA. Germline CDR1 is SNHLY and CDR2 is FYNNEI. 9 amino acids form the CDR3, both terminal residues included. The CDR3 region is CASSETSGT.

This clonotype was seen just once. This rearrangement joins TRBV2 to TRBJ1-1; D ambiguous. The CDR3 has 15 amino acids. Germline V CDR1 and CDR2: SNHLY, FYNNEI. V was cut by 7 bases and J by 11 bases, with 26 bases left in between. The CDR3 protein is CASTVNGYQEAGAFF. CDR3 DNA: TGTGCCAGCACAGTGAACGGATACCAAGAGGCGGGGGCTTTCTTT.

This clonotype was seen many times. This chain joins TRBV6-5 and TRBJ1-1; D is ambiguous. Per the germline V gene, CDR1 is MNHEY and CDR2 is SVGAGI. Trimming took off 5 bases at V and 1 base at J, with 8 bases between the two ends. The CDR3 has 13 residues. CDR3 residues: CASSNTENTEAFF. The CDR3 DNA follows: TGTGCCAGCAGTAACACCGAGAACACTGAAGCTTTCTTT.

This clonotype was seen many times. V and J are TRBV7-8 and TRBJ2-7, with D maybe TRBD2 (5 bases). The CDR3 sequence is 14 residues long. Germline V gene lookup returns CDR1 SGHVS and CDR2 FQNEAQ. Deletions cut 2 bases from V and 3 bases from J, with 11 bases between. CDR3 DNA sequence: TGTGCCAGCAGCTTACCGACTACCTTCTACGAGCAGTACTTC. It translates to CASSLPTTFYEQYF.

CDR3 DNA: TGCAGTGCAGAGGACAGGTCGCGTCAGCCCCAGCATTTT. Translated, it gives CSAEDRSRQPQHF. J is TRBJ1-5 and V is TRBV20-1, with 7 bases matching TRBD1. Germline lookup yields CDR1 DFQATT and CDR2 SNEGSKA (reference sequence). CDR3 size: 13 residues. J lost 6 bases, V lost 6 bases, and 8 bases had no gene match.

There are many counts of this clonotype. The chain is built from TRBV11-2 and TRBJ2-5, with no clear D. V lost 4 bases and J lost 2, with 11 bases in between. The germline V gene has CDR1 SGHAT and CDR2 FQNNGV. The CDR3 contains 14 residues. CDR3 coding DNA: TGTGCCAGCAGCTCTCTCCGCGTTCAAGAGACCCAGTACTTC. This translates into CASSSLRVQETQYF.

This chain links TRBV25-1 with TRBJ2-7; 10 bases line up with TRBD2. V shed 1 base and J 2 bases; nucleotides not matched to a gene: 8. The CDR3 has 17 amino acids. The germline V gene encodes CDR1 MGHDK and CDR2 SYGVNS. CDR3 nucleotides: TGTGCCAGCAGTGAATCCGGGAGGACTAGCGGTACCTACGAGCAGTACTTC. It specifies CASSESGRTSGTYEQYF.

J is TRBJ2-3 and V is TRBV7-2; tentatively, D is TRBD2 (6 bases). Germline V gene sequence: CDR1 SGHTA, CDR2 FQGNSA. CDR3 length equals 15 residues. Trimming stripped 5 bases from V and 0 bases from J, with 12 bases between. DNA for the CDR3: TGTGCCAGCAGCACGGACTATCTGAGCACAGATACGCAGTATTTT. Its protein is CASSTDYLSTDTQYF.

This clonotype was observed once. Being one base from a much bigger clone, this may be a read error. V gene TRBV6-6 combines with J gene TRBJ1-5; unclear D gene. V was cut by 2 bases and J by 5 bases, with 4 bases left in between. The CDR3 runs to 12 residues. Germline CDR1 reads MNHNY; CDR2 reads SVGAGI (reference sequence). CDR3 amino acids: CASSYGYQPQHF. The CDR3 bases are TGTGCCAGCAGTTACGGATATCAGCCCCAGCATTTT.

This clonotype was counted ten times or more. V and J are TRBV10-3 and TRBJ1-3; D remains ambiguous. The CDR3 sequence is 13 residues long. From germline, CDR1 is ENHRY and CDR2 SYGVKD. With 7 bases removed from V and 3 bases from J, the gap between germline ends came to 10 bases. CDR3 coding DNA: TGTGCCATCACCGGGGAAGGTGGAAACACCATATATTTT. This encodes CAITGEGGNTIYF.

This chain uses TRBV30 with TRBJ2-7, with a possible D match to TRBD1 (5 bases). CDR3 length equals 13 residues. V dropped 1 base and J dropped 0 bases, with 7 bases sitting between them. CDR1 GTSNPN and CDR2 SVGIG come from the germline V gene (reference sequence). Here the CDR3 reads CAWSAGISYEQYF. The CDR3 nucleotides read TGTGCCTGGAGTGCAGGGATCTCCTACGAGCAGTACTTC.

The V gene is TRBV5-1, the J gene TRBJ2-5, with 7 nucleotides matching TRBD2. Unmatched junction bases numbered 18, after V lost 0 bases and J lost 7 bases. This CDR3 has 18 amino acids. Germline-derived CDR1 and CDR2 are SGHRS and YFSETQ. CDR3 sequence: CASSLVGHLTSRQGTQYF. CDR3 nucleotide sequence: TGCGCCAGCAGCTTGGTTGGACACCTGACTAGCCGCCAGGGGACCCAGTACTTC.

The V and J genes are TRBV2 and TRBJ2-3; D gene unclear. Trimming took off 4 bases at V and 4 bases at J, with 3 bases between the two ends. CDR1 is SNHLY, CDR2 FYNNEI, per germline. This CDR3 has 11 residues. The DNA of the CDR3 is TGTGCCAGCAGTGTACCAGATACGCAGTATTTT. Translated, it gives CASSVPDTQYF.

A note on this clonotype: This may stem from a read error, because a much larger clone lies one nucleotide away. The chain has TRBV19 and TRBJ2-7; the match to TRBD1 covers 7 bases. Germline trimming cut 7 bases from V and 6 bases from J; bases unmatched to any gene: 6. The CDR3 has 12 residues. The germline CDR1 and CDR2 sequences are LNHDA and SQIVND (reference sequence). The CDR3 region is CASTGQTCEQYF. The CDR3 DNA sequence: TGTGCCAGTACGGGACAGACCTGCGAGCAGTACTTC.

Comment on this clonotype: The CDR3 does not close with the conserved phenylalanine or tryptophan, likely indicating a read error. This chain uses TRBV29-1 with TRBJ2-5, with 12 bases matching TRBD2. The junction had 6 bases not matched to a gene; V was cut back by 6 bases and J by 4 bases. The CDR3 extends over 14 amino acids. Germline loops: CDR1 SQVTM, CDR2 ANQGSEA. This CDR3 is CSVARLAGAETQYI. The CDR3 DNA follows: TGCAGCGTCGCACGACTAGCGGGGGCAGAGACCCAGTACATC.

The gene calls are TRBV5-4 and TRBJ2-2; no reliable D call. V lost 4 bases and J lost 8, with 9 bases in between. Germline lookup yields CDR1 SGHNT and CDR2 YYREEE (reference sequence). This CDR3 has 12 residues. The CDR3 loop is CASSRTRGELFF. As DNA, the CDR3 is TGTGCCAGCAGCCGGACGAGGGGGGAGCTGTTTTTT.

J is TRBJ1-2 and V is TRBV7-9, with D tentatively TRBD1 (5 bases). The V end was cut by 6 bases, the J end by 4 bases, with 21 bases between. The CDR3 is made up of 16 amino acids. Germline V gene sequence: CDR1 SEHNR, CDR2 FQNEAQ (reference sequence). The CDR3 loop reads CASSLGGERSAYGYTF. The DNA of the CDR3 is TGTGCCAGCAGTTTGGGGGGTGAAAGATCTGCCTATGGCTACACCTTC.

This clonotype was seen many times. V usage is TRBV7-2 and J usage is TRBJ1-4; 8 bases map to TRBD1. This CDR3 region has 14 residues. Germline CDR1 SGHTA, CDR2 FQGNSA. V shed 3 bases, J shed 14 bases, and the junction held 11 bases outside the gene matches. The CDR3 protein is CASSLDRENEGLFF. In DNA, the CDR3 is TGTGCCAGCAGCTTGGACAGGGAAAATGAAGGGCTGTTTTTT.

This clonotype was picked up many times. This chain uses TRBV7-9 with TRBJ2-5, with 8 positions matching TRBD1. This CDR3 has 16 residues. The germline V gene has CDR1 SEHNR and CDR2 FQNEAQ (reference sequence). Trimming cost V 4 bases and J 5 bases; bases outside gene matches: 12. The CDR3 is CASSYTGQGDWETQYF. The CDR3 region has the DNA TGTGCCAGCAGCTATACCGGACAGGGAGATTGGGAGACCCAGTACTTC.

Only a few counts were recorded for this clonotype. The genes are TRBV19 and TRBJ1-5; D might be TRBD1 (5 bases). This CDR3 is 18 amino acids long. V lost 5 bases, J lost 7 bases, and 27 bases lay in between. The germline CDR1 and CDR2 sequences are LNHDA and SQIVND (reference sequence). CDR3 sequence (DNA): TGTGCCAGTAGTGCCCTCGACAGCGTAATGTCAATTCAGCAGCCCCAGCATTTT. This encodes CASSALDSVMSIQQPQHF.

This clonotype has a count of ten or more. V is TRBV7-3 and J is TRBJ2-7; D is unclear. V was trimmed by 0 bases and J by 6 bases, leaving 9 bases between them. Germline lookup yields CDR1 SGHTA and CDR2 FQGTGA. This CDR3 is 13 amino acids long. The CDR3 DNA follows: TGTGCCAGCAGCTTAACCGCGGCTACCGAGCAGTACTTC. Translated, it gives CASSLTAATEQYF.